The 22 T cell receptor beta chains below come from one sample, sequenced in a study of brain T cells in children with intractable seizures. Only in-frame clones appear in the TCRdb table, and some are missing; sequencing was by immunoSEQ multiplex PCR. The sample has tens of thousands of clones, 90% to 95% seen once. This specimen was peripheral blood, taken at surgery. These receptors all stem from a boy younger than two with tuberous sclerosis and intractable seizures.

J is TRBJ2-1 and V is TRBV5-8; maybe TRBD1 (5 bases). V lost 0 bases and J lost 4, with 11 bases in between. There are 15 residues in the CDR3. Germline CDR1 reads SGHTS; CDR2 reads YDEGEE. This chain's CDR3 is CASSLDPDRYNEQFF. The DNA of the CDR3 is TGTGCCAGCAGCTTGGACCCTGACAGATACAATGAGCAGTTCTTC.

This chain uses TRBV7-9 with TRBJ1-5; maybe TRBD1 (6 bases). The germline V and J ends were trimmed by 4 bases and 9 bases, with 19 bases remaining between them. This CDR3 region has 15 residues. Per germline, CDR1 SEHNR and CDR2 FQNEAQ (reference sequence). The CDR3 coding sequence is TGTGCCAGCAGCTCGAACAGACAGGTACTCGGGCCCCAGCATTTT. Amino acid sequence: CASSSNRQVLGPQHF.

This rearrangement joins TRBV6-2 or TRBV6-3 to TRBJ1-3; D gene uncertain. Trimming stripped 2 bases from V and 0 bases from J, with 8 bases between. This CDR3 is built from 15 residues. Germline V gene sequence: CDR1 MNHEY, CDR2 SVGEGT. CDR3 protein: CASSYEVSSGNTIYF. Written as DNA, the CDR3 is TGTGCCAGCAGTTACGAAGTGAGCTCTGGAAACACCATATATTTT.

The chain couples TRBV11-2 to TRBJ2-3, with TRBD2 identical over 9 bases. CDR1 SGHAT and CDR2 FQNNGV come from the germline V gene. The CDR3 covers 15 residues. With V trimmed by 5 bases and J by 2 bases, 5 bases remained unmatched. As DNA, the CDR3 is TGTGCCAGCAGCCTCGGGGGACTAGCCACAGATACGCAGTATTTT. This translates into CASSLGGLATDTQYF.

The chain is built from TRBV6-5 and TRBJ2-3; D unclear. CDR1 is MNHEY and CDR2 is SVGAGI in the germline V gene. V dropped 4 bases and J dropped 0 bases, with 11 bases sitting between them. CDR3 length: 15 amino acids. The CDR3 DNA sequence: TGTGCCAGCAGTTCCTTTAAAGTGAGCACAGATACGCAGTATTTT. Amino acids: CASSSFKVSTDTQYF.

V and J are TRBV6-5 and TRBJ2-7; D is possibly TRBD2 (5 bases). The CDR3 runs 12 residues. V shed 7 bases and J shed 6 bases, with 13 bases lying between them. CDR1 is MNHEY and CDR2 is SVGAGI in the germline V gene. The CDR3 DNA follows: TGTGCCAGCACCTCAGATCGGGGCGAGCAGTACTTC. This gives the protein CASTSDRGEQYF.

This sequence joins TRBV5-8 and TRBJ2-4; possibly TRBD2 for D (5 bases). This CDR3 contains 14 residues. V was shortened by 2 bases and J by 4 bases, with 10 bases between the two germline ends. Germline CDR1 is SGHTS and CDR2 is YDEGEE. The CDR3 protein is CASSLAVRKNIQYF. In DNA, the CDR3 is TGTGCCAGCAGCTTAGCGGTGAGGAAAAACATTCAGTACTTC.

The chain couples TRBV3-1 (or the pseudogene TRBV3-2) to TRBJ2-5; 9 bases are shared with TRBD2. Germline-derived CDR1 and CDR2 are LGHDT and YNNKEL (reference sequence). The CDR3 covers 15 residues. J gave up 6 bases and V 4 bases, and 9 bases lay outside the gene matches. This CDR3 is CASSPLAGGPQTQYF. In DNA form, the CDR3 reads TGTGCCAGCAGCCCTCTGGCGGGAGGGCCTCAGACCCAGTACTTC.

The CDR3 loop is CASSSHGNTEAFF. The CDR3 coding sequence is TGTGCCAGCAGCTCCCATGGGAACACTGAAGCTTTCTTT. This chain links TRBV7-9 with TRBJ1-1; D is uncertain. The CDR3 runs 13 residues. V was trimmed by 4 bases and J by 1 base, leaving 7 bases between them. CDR1 SEHNR and CDR2 FQNEAQ come from the germline V gene (reference sequence).

This sequence joins TRBV19 and TRBJ1-6; unclear D gene. Germline V gene data show CDR1 as LNHDA and CDR2 as SQIVND (reference sequence). The CDR3 runs to 14 residues. The V gene lost 4 bases and the J gene lost 9 bases, with 13 bases spanning the gap. This CDR3 is CASSTRSSGSPLHF. CDR3 sequence (DNA): TGTGCCAGTAGTACCCGATCGTCAGGTTCACCCCTCCACTTT.

The V gene is TRBV5-1, the J gene TRBJ2-5; 7 positions match TRBD1. Trimming removed 4 bases from V and 4 bases from J; junction bases left unmatched: 7. Per the germline V gene, CDR1 is SGHRS and CDR2 is YFSETQ. The CDR3 has 14 amino acids. CDR3 DNA: TGCGCCAGCAGCACCCGACAGGGATTAGAGACCCAGTACTTC. Its translation: CASSTRQGLETQYF.

The gene calls are TRBV28 and TRBJ2-4; D is possibly TRBD1 (5 bases). The length of the CDR3 is 15 residues. Trimming removed 3 bases from V and 1 base from J, with 10 bases in between. Looked up from germline, CDR1 is MDHEN and CDR2 is SYDVKM. CDR3 amino acids: CASSLRQLAKNIQYF. Here the CDR3 DNA reads TGTGCCAGCAGTTTGCGACAGCTGGCCAAAAACATTCAGTACTTC.

This clone was detected only once. The rearrangement uses TRBV7-3 and TRBJ1-1; D is unresolved. This CDR3 comprises 13 residues. Trimming left V 5 bases short and J 5 bases short, with 12 bases between. The germline gives CDR1 SGHTA, CDR2 FQGTGA. The DNA of the CDR3 is TGTGCCAGCAGCCCCTCGGACGCGACTGAAGCTTTCTTT. It is translated as CASSPSDATEAFF. The full variable domain, completed using reference TRBV7-3 and TRBJ1-1, is GAGVSQTPSNKVTEKGKYVELRCDPISGHTALYWYRQSLGQGPEFLIYFQGTGAADDSGLPNDRFFAVRPEGSVSTLKIQRTERGDSAVYLCASSPSDATEAFFGQGTRLTVV.

The chain recombines TRBV6-5 with TRBJ2-5; the match to TRBD2 covers 7 bases. This CDR3 comprises 14 residues. Per germline, CDR1 MNHEY and CDR2 SVGAGI. V shed 7 bases, J shed 0 bases, and the junction held 5 bases outside the gene matches. The CDR3 coding sequence is TGTGCCAGCATAGGTAGCGGGTACCAAGAGACCCAGTACTTC. Amino acid sequence: CASIGSGYQETQYF.

The V gene is TRBV3-1 (or the pseudogene TRBV3-2), the J gene TRBJ2-1; D is ambiguous. V was shortened by 4 bases and J by 7 bases, with 5 bases between the two germline ends. The V gene's germline CDR1 is LGHDT and CDR2 YNNKEL (reference sequence). This CDR3 has 11 amino acids. For the CDR3, the DNA is TGTGCCAGCAGCCGGACGAATGAGCAGTTCTTC. It translates to CASSRTNEQFF.

V gene TRBV6-4 combines with J gene TRBJ1-4; possibly TRBD1 for D (6 bases). In germline, CDR1 is MRHNA, CDR2 SNTAGT. The CDR3 has 14 residues. Trimming cost V 2 bases and J 10 bases, with 14 bases left between them. The CDR3 DNA follows: TGTGCCAGCAGTGACGGGGGCGGGAGTGGAAAACTGTTTTTT. Translating it yields CASSDGGGSGKLFF.

The rearrangement joins TRBV9 to TRBJ1-2; D remains ambiguous. Germline CDR1 and CDR2: SGDLS and YYNGEE. The CDR3 is 15 residues long. V dropped 4 bases and J dropped 6 bases, with 19 bases sitting between them. In DNA, the CDR3 is TGTGCCAGCAGCCGGAACAGCGCGTACACCAATGGCTACACCTTC. This codes for CASSRNSAYTNGYTF. Full variable domain (rest looked up from reference TRBV9 and TRBJ1-2): DSGVTQTPKHLITATGQRVTLRCSPRSGDLSVYWYQQSLDQGLQFLIQYYNGEERAKGNILERFSAQQFPDLHSELNLSSLELGDSALYFCASSRNSAYTNGYTFGSGTRLTVV.

The rearrangement joins TRBV30 to TRBJ1-6; 11 bases are a match to TRBD1. The CDR3 runs to 17 residues. CDR1 and CDR2 from the germline V gene are GTSNPN and SVGIG (reference sequence). V shed 4 bases and J 5 bases; nucleotides not matched to a gene: 10. The CDR3 bases are TGTGCCTGGAACCCGAGGACAGGGGGCTGGAATAATTCACCCCTCCACTTT. Protein: CAWNPRTGGWNNSPLHF.

The chain uses TRBV5-1 and TRBJ2-1, with 9 bases that match TRBD1. Germline CDR1 and CDR2: SGHRS and YFSETQ. The CDR3 length is 19 residues. J lost 2 bases, V lost 4 bases, and 16 bases had no gene match. CDR3 in DNA: TGCGCCAGCAGCACCGGACAGGGGAAATCGGGCGTCGCCTACAATGAGCAGTTCTTC. It translates to CASSTGQGKSGVAYNEQFF.

This sequence joins TRBV10-3 and TRBJ1-1; D gene ambiguous. This CDR3 spans 12 amino acids. Trimming removed 11 bases from V and 0 bases from J, with 10 bases in between. CDR1 and CDR2 (germline): ENHRY, SYGVKD. The CDR3 sequence: CAHGSLNTEAFF. Written as DNA, the CDR3 is TGTGCCCACGGTTCACTGAACACTGAAGCTTTCTTT.

V is TRBV7-3 and J is TRBJ1-1; D not certain. Trimming left V 5 bases short and J 6 bases short, with 13 bases between. Germline CDR1 and CDR2: SGHTA and FQGTGA. CDR3 length equals 13 residues. DNA of the CDR3: TGTGCCAGCAGCCCCCTCGGAGGATCTGAAGCTTTCTTT. Amino acid sequence: CASSPLGGSEAFF. Looking up the rest from reference TRBV7-3 and TRBJ1-1 gives the full variable domain: GAGVSQTPSNKVTEKGKYVELRCDPISGHTALYWYRQSLGQGPEFLIYFQGTGAADDSGLPNDRFFAVRPEGSVSTLKIQRTERGDSAVYLCASSPLGGSEAFFGQGTRLTVV.

Only one count was recorded for this clone. The chain uses TRBV27 and TRBJ1-1, with D possibly TRBD1 on 5 matching bases. Deletions cut 5 bases from V and 3 bases from J, with 10 bases between. The CDR3 contains 13 residues. Germline V gene sequence: CDR1 MNHEY, CDR2 SMNVEV (reference sequence). CDR3 loop: CASSAGVHTEAFF. CDR3 in DNA: TGTGCCAGCAGTGCGGGGGTACACACTGAAGCTTTCTTT.